These 14 T cell receptor beta chains were all obtained from the same sample, sequenced in a study of cytomegalovirus exposure and HLA in healthy donors (dated by TCRdb to about 2017). The method behind the library was the immunoSEQ multiplex PCR assay. For the multiplex PCR, a mixture combining 60 forward primers for TCR Vbeta segments and 13 reverse primers for TCR Jbeta segments was used. This is the immuneACCESS table as TCRdb keeps it, with only in-frame sequences that have V and J called. A part of the clones is gone; compared with another copy, unresolved V genes explain less than half, and the rest is unexplained. The sample profile shows around 210,000 clones; 70% to 85% of them were found once. 1.5% to 2% of the sample is taken by the ten largest. Source material: PBMCs. Every receptor here comes from a middle-aged man in good health and CMV-seronegative.

The count of this clone is one. The rearrangement joins TRBV10-3 to TRBJ2-1; 9 bases match TRBD1. Unmatched junction bases numbered 4, after V lost 9 bases and J lost 1 base. The germline V gene has CDR1 ENHRY and CDR2 SYGVKD. This CDR3 contains 14 residues. The CDR3 region is CAIKTGGSYNEQFF. CDR3 bases: TGTGCCATTAAGACAGGGGGATCCTACAATGAGCAGTTCTTC.

The J gene is TRBJ2-1, the V gene TRBV5-1, with 8 nucleotides matching TRBD2. V was clipped by 4 bases and J by 5 bases; unmatched bases: 17. The CDR3 has 18 residues. Germline CDR1 SGHRS, CDR2 YFSETQ. The CDR3 loop is CASSPQGTRGQFNNEQFF. Here the CDR3 DNA reads TGCGCCAGCAGCCCCCAAGGGACTAGAGGGCAGTTCAACAATGAGCAGTTCTTC.

This clone was detected only once. The rearrangement links TRBV30 to TRBJ1-3, with 7 bases that match TRBD1. The CDR3 is 15 amino acids. The germline CDR1 and CDR2 sequences are GTSNPN and SVGIG (reference sequence). Unmatched junction bases numbered 6, after V lost 4 bases and J lost 0 bases. The DNA of the CDR3 is TGTGCCTGGACCATCAAGGGGGCCTCTGGAAACACCATATATTTT. Translated: CAWTIKGASGNTIYF.

V usage is TRBV9 and J usage is TRBJ1-1, with D hard to call. Trimming took 0 bases from V and 6 from J, leaving 15 bases between them. Germline loops: CDR1 SGDLS, CDR2 YYNGEE. There are 15 residues in the CDR3. CDR3 bases: TGTGCCAGCAGCGTAGGTCACAGTTCAAAGCCTGAAGCTTTCTTT. Translation gives CASSVGHSSKPEAFF.

The rearrangement uses TRBV5-6 and TRBJ1-2; 10 bases align to TRBD1. CDR1 and CDR2 (germline): SGHDT, YYEEEE. V trimming: 4 bases; J trimming: 3 bases; junction bases outside the gene matches: 6. The CDR3 is made up of 15 amino acids. CDR3: CASSPTGGFHYGYTF. CDR3 bases: TGTGCCAGCAGCCCGACAGGGGGCTTTCACTATGGCTACACCTTC.

This chain links TRBV29-1 with TRBJ2-3; TRBD2 agrees at 8 bases. V was clipped by 7 bases and J by 2 bases; unmatched bases: 5. This CDR3 region has 13 residues. Looked up from germline, CDR1 is SQVTM and CDR2 is ANQGSEA. Here the CDR3 DNA reads TGCAGCGCCCAGCGGGAGTCCACAGATACGCAGTATTTT. Translation: CSAQRESTDTQYF.

The rearrangement joins TRBV12-5 to TRBJ2-2; TRBD2 matches 7 bases. Trimming cost V 4 bases and J 3 bases; bases outside gene matches: 8. This CDR3 has 16 residues. Germline-derived CDR1 and CDR2 are LGHNT and FRNRAP. This CDR3 is CASGWTRGADTGELFF. CDR3 nucleotide sequence: TGTGCTAGTGGTTGGACTAGGGGCGCGGACACCGGGGAGCTGTTTTTT.

This chain uses TRBV7-8 with TRBJ1-5; no reliable D call. Germline V CDR1 and CDR2: SGHVS, FQNEAQ. The CDR3 extends over 12 amino acids. Trimming removed 1 base at V and 6 bases at J, with 4 bases between. CDR3 residues: CASSLGLQPQHF. The CDR3 DNA reads as TGTGCCAGCAGCTTAGGGCTTCAGCCCCAGCATTTT.

As for this clone: One end of the junction does not line up with germline, which may come from a read error. The chain carries TRBV14 and TRBJ2-2; TRBD2 might be the D (5 bases). CDR3 length: 12 amino acids. Germline assignment: CDR1 SGHDN and CDR2 FVKESK. CDR3: CASSQTTGELLF. CDR3 sequence (DNA): TGTGCCAGCAGCCAAACCACCGGGGAGCTGCTTTTT.

The chain combines TRBV5-4 with TRBJ1-1; D may be TRBD1 (6 bases). V was pared by 4 bases and J by 1 base, with 11 bases between. The germline V gene encodes CDR1 SGHNT and CDR2 YYREEE (reference sequence). This CDR3 spans 14 amino acids. The CDR3 spells CASSLSTGNTEAFF. DNA for the CDR3: TGTGCCAGCAGCCTCTCGACAGGGAACACTGAAGCTTTCTTT.

The chain carries TRBV4-2 and TRBJ2-3; D perhaps matches TRBD2 (6 bases). Germline CDR1 reads LGHNA; CDR2 reads YNFKEQ. With 1 base removed from V and 6 bases from J, the gap between germline ends came to 20 bases. CDR3 length: 17 amino acids. DNA for the CDR3: TGTGCCAGCAGCCAAGTGGGGATTGGAGGGAATTGGGATACGCAGTATTTT. It is translated as CASSQVGIGGNWDTQYF.

The chain links TRBV19 to TRBJ1-1, with 8 bases matching TRBD1. CDR3 length: 14 residues. CDR1 is LNHDA and CDR2 is SQIVND in the germline V gene (reference sequence). Losses at the gene ends were 6 bases for V and 8 bases for J; bases not matched to a gene: 11. The CDR3 sequence: CASSLDRDRPEAFF. The CDR3, as DNA: TGTGCCAGTAGCTTGGACCGGGACAGGCCAGAAGCTTTCTTT.

This clone was seen once. This chain connects TRBV19 to TRBJ2-7, with no clear D. CDR1 and CDR2 from the germline V gene are LNHDA and SQIVND (reference sequence). The CDR3 contains 15 residues. V gave up 3 bases and J gave up 4 bases, with 16 bases separating them. The CDR3 is CASSIDPKPDYEQYF. As DNA, the CDR3 is TGTGCCAGTAGTATTGATCCAAAACCAGATTACGAGCAGTACTTC.

The chain joins TRBV5-4 to TRBJ2-1; tentative D call: TRBD2 (6 bases). In germline, CDR1 is SGHNT, CDR2 YYREEE (reference sequence). This CDR3 is 13 amino acids long. Trimming shortened V by 4 bases and J by 3 bases, and 8 bases separated the two germline ends. CDR3 sequence (DNA): TGTGCCAGCAGCGTCGGGGGCTACAATGAGCAGTTCTTC. Its translation is CASSVGGYNEQFF.